The 20 T cell receptor beta chains listed next were all sequenced from one sample in a study of T-cell memory formation after mild COVID-19. TCRdb re-called the 5' RACE reads with MiXCR, one entry per CDR3 protein. The sample comprises 450,000 or so distinct CDR3 sequences, 15% to 25% of which are singletons, and roughly 8.4% rests with the top ten. Sequencing input: PBMCs or a T cell subset sorted from them (not recorded which). These receptors all stem from an adult woman who had mild COVID-19 (a few samples of this study predate the infection). Cell type and time point are not known.

This clonotype appeared a few times. The CDR3 bases are TGCAGTGCTAGCCTAGCAGGAGCCGCCAATGAGCAGTTCTTC. As protein: CSASLAGAANEQFF. The V call is TRBV20-1, the J call TRBJ2-1, with D perhaps TRBD2 (5 bases). Trimming pared 3 bases from V and 6 bases from J, leaving 15 bases between. CDR1 and CDR2 from the germline V gene are DFQATT and SNEGSKA (reference sequence). The CDR3 sequence is 14 residues long.

This clonotype occurred a few times. V gene TRBV5-1 combines with J gene TRBJ1-1; no reliable D call. Trimming shortened V by 0 bases and J by 0 bases, and 18 bases separated the two germline ends. This CDR3 is 18 amino acids long. The germline V gene has CDR1 SGHRS and CDR2 YFSETQ. The CDR3: CASSLALASGNLNTEAFF. The CDR3 DNA reads as TGCGCCAGCAGCTTGGCCTTGGCTTCCGGGAATTTGAACACTGAAGCTTTCTTT.

V and J are TRBV29-1 and TRBJ2-5; D is unresolved. This CDR3 comprises 12 residues. With 4 bases removed from V and 1 base from J, the gap between germline ends came to 7 bases. CDR1 is SQVTM and CDR2 is ANQGSEA in the germline V gene. In DNA form, the CDR3 reads TGCAGCGTTGGGGTCCTCCAAGAGACCCAGTACTTC. Amino acids: CSVGVLQETQYF.

V and J are TRBV24-1 and TRBJ2-3; either TRBD1 or TRBD2 may fit D (6 bases each). The CDR3 spans 15 residues. V lost 3 bases and J 4 bases, leaving 13 bases between the germline ends. The germline CDR1 and CDR2 sequences are KGHDR and SFDVKD. The CDR3 nucleotides are TGTGCCACCAGTGATGGAGTGGGGGGCGCAGATACGCAGTATTTT. Translation gives CATSDGVGGADTQYF.

This chain links TRBV14 with TRBJ1-1; 10 bases agree with TRBD1. Germline CDR1 SGHDN, CDR2 FVKESK. CDR3 length: 15 residues. The J segment lost 5 bases and the V segment lost 8 bases, leaving 11 bases of the junction unmatched. For the CDR3, the DNA is TGTGCCAGCTATCTAAAGGGACAGGGGAAGACTGAAGCTTTCTTT. Translation gives CASYLKGQGKTEAFF. Variable domain in full (rest from reference TRBV14 and TRBJ1-1): EAGVTQFPSHSVIEKGQTVTLRCDPISGHDNLYWYRRVMGKEIKFLLHFVKESKQDESGMPNNRFLAERTGGTYSTLKVQPAELEDSGVYFCASYLKGQGKTEAFFGQGTRLTVV.

This clonotype has only a few counts. This rearrangement joins TRBV27 to TRBJ2-7; D is unresolved. The V gene's germline CDR1 is MNHEY and CDR2 SMNVEV (reference sequence). The CDR3 is 15 amino acids. V lost 6 bases and J 3 bases, leaving 18 bases between the germline ends. CDR3 residues: CASSFRPITGYEQYF. The CDR3 bases are TGTGCCAGCAGCTTCCGACCCATCACGGGCTACGAGCAGTACTTC.

The chain links TRBV19 to TRBJ1-4, with 8 bases matching TRBD1. Germline V gives CDR1 LNHDA, CDR2 SQIVND (reference sequence). Unmatched junction bases numbered 14, after V lost 3 bases and J lost 8 bases. The CDR3 totals 17 residues. The CDR3 protein is CASSIAADRGGGEKLFF. The CDR3 DNA reads as TGTGCCAGTAGTATCGCGGCCGACAGGGGAGGAGGGGAAAAACTGTTTTTT. Filled out from reference TRBV19 and TRBJ1-4, the complete variable domain reads DGGITQSPKYLFRKEGQNVTLSCEQNLNHDAMYWYRQDPGQGLRLIYYSQIVNDFQKGDIAEGYSVSREKKESFPLTVTSAQKNPTAFYLCASSIAADRGGGEKLFFGSGTQLSVL.

The chain is built from TRBV7-9 and TRBJ2-3; D gene ambiguous. The CDR3 extends over 14 amino acids. The germline gives CDR1 SEHNR, CDR2 FQNEAQ (reference sequence). V lost 3 bases and J lost 2, with 9 bases in between. This CDR3 reads CASSFALATDTQYF. The CDR3 bases are TGTGCCAGCAGCTTCGCCTTGGCCACAGATACGCAGTATTTT.

This clonotype was seen more than once but under ten times. V usage is TRBV6-6 and J usage is TRBJ1-1; TRBD1 is a possible D gene (6 bases). CDR1 and CDR2 from the germline V gene are MNHNY and SVGAGI (reference sequence). The ends were cut back, 0 bases at V and 5 bases at J, with 13 bases in the middle. CDR3 size: 15 residues. CDR3 region: CASSYSVGGPTEAFF. The CDR3 DNA reads as TGTGCCAGCAGTTACTCTGTCGGGGGGCCGACTGAAGCTTTCTTT.

This clonotype was observed at least ten times. This chain joins TRBV9 and TRBJ1-1; D not certain. Germline loops: CDR1 SGDLS, CDR2 YYNGEE. V lost 4 bases and J 1 base, leaving 11 bases between the germline ends. The CDR3 covers 14 residues. CDR3 in DNA: TGTGCCAGCAGCCCACGACAAGGGAACACTGAAGCTTTCTTT. It is translated as CASSPRQGNTEAFF.

This chain uses TRBV24-1 with TRBJ2-3, with D tentatively TRBD1 or TRBD2 (5 bases each). V was clipped by 4 bases and J by 0 bases, with 13 bases between them. The CDR3 has 16 amino acids. Germline values: CDR1 KGHDR, CDR2 SFDVKD. The CDR3 sequence: CATSDRRDLSTDTQYF. The CDR3 nucleotides read TGTGCCACCAGTGACCGCCGGGACCTAAGCACAGATACGCAGTATTTT.

This clonotype has a handful of counts. The V gene is TRBV5-1, the J gene TRBJ2-7; 15 bases are shared with TRBD2. V gave up 3 bases and J gave up 0 bases; unmatched junction bases: 7. The CDR3 length is 18 residues. Germline V gene lookup returns CDR1 SGHRS and CDR2 YFSETQ. CDR3 sequence reads: CASSSGLAGGVSSYEQYF. The CDR3 region has the DNA TGCGCCAGCAGCTCGGGACTAGCGGGGGGCGTGAGCTCCTACGAGCAGTACTTC.

DNA of the CDR3: TGTGCCAGCAGTTACAAAAGGACAGGGGATCAGCCCCAGCATTTT. Protein product: CASSYKRTGDQPQHF. The chain recombines TRBV6-5 with TRBJ1-5; 9 bases are a match to TRBD1. V was clipped by 2 bases and J by 5 bases; unmatched bases: 4. The CDR3 sequence is 15 residues long. CDR1 and CDR2 (germline): MNHEY, SVGAGI.

The chain combines TRBV5-4 with TRBJ2-1; weak D call: TRBD1 (5 bases). V lost 4 bases and J 6 bases, leaving 20 bases between the germline ends. CDR1 and CDR2 (germline): SGHNT, YYREEE (reference sequence). The CDR3 has 16 residues. For the CDR3, the DNA is TGTGCCAGCAGCCCCCGGTACGACAGTTGGGGCAATGAGCAGTTCTTC. Protein: CASSPRYDSWGNEQFF. Looking up the rest from reference TRBV5-4 and TRBJ2-1 gives the full variable domain: ETGVTQSPTHLIKTRGQQVTLRCSSQSGHNTVSWYQQALGQGPQFIFQYYREEENGRGNFPPRFSGLQFPNYSSELNVNALELDDSALYLCASSPRYDSWGNEQFFGPGTRLTVL.

V gene TRBV4-3 combines with J gene TRBJ2-7, with unresolved D. Looked up from germline, CDR1 is LGHNA and CDR2 is YSLEER. The CDR3 contains 17 residues. Trimming took off 0 bases at V and 6 bases at J, with 21 bases between the two ends. The CDR3 DNA follows: TGCGCCAGCAGCCAAGATCGGTTCGACTCGCTTTCGTCCGAGCAGTACTTC. Translating it yields CASSQDRFDSLSSEQYF.

The gene calls are TRBV29-1 and TRBJ2-3; 14 positions agree with TRBD2. The CDR3 sequence is 16 residues long. Trimming at V came to 4 bases and at J to 4 bases, leaving 7 bases not matched to a gene. Germline lookup yields CDR1 SQVTM and CDR2 ANQGSEA. Here the CDR3 DNA reads TGCAGCGTTGCCGGGACTAGCGGGAGTTCATCAGATACGCAGTATTTT. The encoded protein is CSVAGTSGSSSDTQYF.

This clonotype turned up a few times. The rearrangement joins TRBV20-1 to TRBJ1-1; TRBD1 might be the D (5 bases). Germline V CDR1 and CDR2: DFQATT, SNEGSKA (reference sequence). The CDR3 totals 15 residues. The CDR3 DNA reads TGCAGCCACAAAGGCGAGCGGGGCGGGAACACTGAAGCTTTCTTT. It yields the protein CSHKGERGGNTEAFF.

J is TRBJ2-1 and V is TRBV5-5; D call uncertain. Trimming stripped 0 bases from V and 5 bases from J, with 12 bases between. The CDR3 is 15 residues long. Germline V gene sequence: CDR1 SGHKS, CDR2 YYEKEE (reference sequence). The CDR3, as DNA: TGTGCCAGCAGCTTGGAAGGCTCAAAAAACAATGAGCAGTTCTTC. Amino acids: CASSLEGSKNNEQFF.

The rearrangement uses TRBV9 and TRBJ2-2; D remains ambiguous. Trimming took 6 bases from V and 5 from J, leaving 8 bases between them. Germline CDR1 SGDLS, CDR2 YYNGEE. The CDR3 spans 12 residues. The CDR3 loop is CASIADTGELFF. CDR3 DNA sequence: TGTGCCAGCATTGCGGATACCGGGGAGCTGTTTTTT.

This clonotype was seen a few times. The J gene is TRBJ2-3, the V gene TRBV7-2; 7 bases agree with TRBD2. This CDR3 region has 14 residues. In germline, CDR1 is SGHTA, CDR2 FQGNSA. V trimming: 5 bases; J trimming: 6 bases; junction bases outside the gene matches: 8. CDR3 nucleotides: TGTGCCAGCAGCAGACTAGCACCACCCGATACGCAGTATTTT. Translation: CASSRLAPPDTQYF.